This is a list of T cell receptor beta chains from one sample in a study of T cells in Graves' hyperthyroidism and ophthalmopathy. TCRdb itself ran the multiplex PCR reads through MiXCR, one entry per CDR3 protein. The sample has under 350,000 distinct CDR3 sequences; approximately 18% are singletons. Sequencing was carried out using blood. These receptors came from a woman in her fifties or sixties with Graves' hyperthyroidism. Each CDR3 is given with its conserved first and last residue. Fields, in order: D gene, V gene, J gene, CDR3 protein. The D gene is left open where the match is weak.

NA,TRBV19,TRBJ1-3,CASKIGRFSGNTIYF
NA,TRBV28,TRBJ2-7,CASSREDPRGYEQYF
TRBD1,TRBV19,TRBJ2-3,CASSSQGGVTDTQYF
TRBD2,TRBV2,TRBJ2-3,CASSPSSGGSDTQYF
TRBD2,TRBV12-3/TRBV12-4,TRBJ2-1,CASSLPAGESYEQCF
NA,TRBV27,TRBJ2-5,CASSLTGRGPQETQYF
NA,TRBV9,TRBJ1-4,CASSVEGATNEKLFF
NA,TRBV12-3/TRBV12-4,TRBJ1-3,CASSSQEPSGNTIYF
NA,TRBV27,TRBJ1-1,CASSSSQATEAFF
NA,TRBV7-2,TRBJ2-5,CASSLVTAQYF
TRBD1,TRBV10-3,TRBJ1-2,CAISQEGAYGYTF
NA,TRBV2,TRBJ1-3,CASSEAAGRDTIYF
TRBD1,TRBV2,TRBJ1-6,CASSSTGGGSPLHF
NA,TRBV11-2,TRBJ2-5,CASSQTGRGTQYF
TRBD1,TRBV12-3/TRBV12-4,TRBJ1-2,CASSSGGPGPGYTF
NA,TRBV12-3/TRBV12-4,TRBJ1-5,CASSDSSGAQPQHF
NA,TRBV2,TRBJ1-1,CASSAVGSNTEAFF